This entry describes one TCR beta chain. The antigen is unknown. The CDR3 length is 16 residues. V was pared by 5 bases and J by 0 bases, with 14 bases between. Germline assignment: CDR1 GTSNPN and CDR2 SVGIG (reference sequence). This entry comes from a study of CD8+ T cells in alopecia areata. Turning to the study itself: Tofacitinib lasted 6 to 18 months, then 6 months off drug.

Sequencing relied on a cDNA template that was reverse transcribed from extracted RNA. Clones were read by immunoSEQ multiplex PCR, and TCRdb kept only the in-frame ones, dropping some. Of over 200,000 clones detected, 57% appear once; the ten largest clones hold 0.45%. Study-level findings and limits: Especially in alopecia totalis/universalis, lesional scalp showed greater clonality than normal scalp did. Among patients, TCR sharing was less clear than in mice, a difference possibly due in part to HLA diversity in the patient population.

The chain links TRBV30 to TRBJ2-6; unclear D gene. The specimen was CD4+ T cells sorted from blood, collected at week 0. This clonotype originated in a human donor with alopecia areata. The DNA of the CDR3 is TGTGCCTGGTCCCGGCCAGGACCCTCTGGGGCCAACGTCCTGACTTTC. Translated: CAWSRPGPSGANVLTF.